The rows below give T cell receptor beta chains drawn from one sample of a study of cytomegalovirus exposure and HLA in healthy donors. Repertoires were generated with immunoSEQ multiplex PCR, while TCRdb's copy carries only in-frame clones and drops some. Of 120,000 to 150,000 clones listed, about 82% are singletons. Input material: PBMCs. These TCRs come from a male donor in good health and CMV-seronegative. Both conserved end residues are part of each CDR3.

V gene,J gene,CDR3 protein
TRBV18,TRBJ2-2,CASSTSEVTGELFF
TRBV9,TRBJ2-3,CASSALAGPYTF
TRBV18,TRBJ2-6,CASSPRRNSGANVLTF
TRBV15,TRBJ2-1,CATSRTAGPNEQFF
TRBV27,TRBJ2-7,CASSLTGSSYEQYF
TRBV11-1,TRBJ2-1,CASSSARRDNEQFF
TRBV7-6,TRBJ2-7,CASSLAGRPFEQYF
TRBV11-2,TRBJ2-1,CASSLATEYNEQFF
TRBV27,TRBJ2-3,CASSGLGPSDTQYF
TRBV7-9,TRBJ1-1,CASSLVGGGAEAFF
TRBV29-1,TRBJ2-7,CSVDTTGGVHEQYF
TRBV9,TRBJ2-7,CASSGRDSAAGQYF
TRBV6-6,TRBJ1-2,CASSYAGAGYGYTF
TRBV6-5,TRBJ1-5,CASRPGQALNQPQHF
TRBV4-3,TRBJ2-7,CASSQSRGTSGSSAEQYF
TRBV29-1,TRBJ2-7,CSVGTATSYEQYF
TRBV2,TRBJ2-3,CASRLNRGDTQYF
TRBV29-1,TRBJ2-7,CSVVRLWGGEQYF
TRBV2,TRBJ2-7,CASSEERRTGGYEQYF
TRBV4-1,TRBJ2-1,CASSQDMAASGRFTPSYNEQFF
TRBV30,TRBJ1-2,CAWTIGTGVGYGYTF
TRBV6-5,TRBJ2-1,CATDPGAKTYNEQFF
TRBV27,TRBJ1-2,CASSLLPPSNYGYTF
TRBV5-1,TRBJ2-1,CASSPELAGVLEQFF
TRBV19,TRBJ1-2,CASSDGTGVPYGYTF
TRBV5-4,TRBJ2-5,CASSRNQGAQTQYF
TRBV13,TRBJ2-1,CASSLDGSYNEQFF
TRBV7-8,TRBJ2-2,CASSLDVGGTANTGELFF
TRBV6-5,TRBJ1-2,CASSLNGHSYYGYTF
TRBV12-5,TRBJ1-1,CASGPHRGELATEAFF
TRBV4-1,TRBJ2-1,CASSQWTGPTRDEQFF
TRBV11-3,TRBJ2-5,CASSLASGTSGFMETQYF
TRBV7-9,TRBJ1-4,CASSSRDSHEKLFF
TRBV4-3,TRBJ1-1,CASSQHRDSLSATEAFF
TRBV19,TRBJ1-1,CATGVGNTEAFF
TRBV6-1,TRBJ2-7,CASSVNDRGIPYEQYF
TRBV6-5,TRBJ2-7,CASSYHRQSQYEQYF
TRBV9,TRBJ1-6,CASSVADSINSPLHF
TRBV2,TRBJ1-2,CASRGFSGYTF
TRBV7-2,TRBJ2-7,CASSEGTSFYEQYF
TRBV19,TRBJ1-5,CASAGGNQPQHF
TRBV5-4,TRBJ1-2,CASSLKNRPNYGYTF
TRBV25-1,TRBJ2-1,CASSEFLPGVELGEQFF
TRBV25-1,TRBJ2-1,CASGLASYNEQFF
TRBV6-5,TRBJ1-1,CASSERGMDTEAFF
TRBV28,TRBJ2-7,CASPSRRGEQYF
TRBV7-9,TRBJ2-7,CASSFYRDRSYEQYF
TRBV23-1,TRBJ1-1,CASVRGTSTEAFF
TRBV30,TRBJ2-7,CAWRDFYEQYF
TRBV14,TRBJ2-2,CASSQATSGGTGELFF
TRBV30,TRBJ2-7,CAWSVSRYEQYF
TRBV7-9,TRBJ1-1,CASSLLNMNTEAFF
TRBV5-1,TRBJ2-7,CASTTAGTGVYEQYF